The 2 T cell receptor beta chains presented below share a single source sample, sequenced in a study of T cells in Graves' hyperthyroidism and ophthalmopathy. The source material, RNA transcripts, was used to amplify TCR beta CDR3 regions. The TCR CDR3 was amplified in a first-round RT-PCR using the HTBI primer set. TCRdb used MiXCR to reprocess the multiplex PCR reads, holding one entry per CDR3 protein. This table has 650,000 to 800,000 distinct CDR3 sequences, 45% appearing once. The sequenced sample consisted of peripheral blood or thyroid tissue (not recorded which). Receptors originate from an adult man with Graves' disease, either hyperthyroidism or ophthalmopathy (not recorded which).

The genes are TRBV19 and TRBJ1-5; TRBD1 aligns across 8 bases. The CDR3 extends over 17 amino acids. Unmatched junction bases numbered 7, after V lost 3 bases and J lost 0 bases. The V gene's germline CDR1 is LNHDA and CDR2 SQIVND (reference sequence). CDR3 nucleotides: TGTGCCAGTAGTATCAATCTAGGGACAGGTAGCAATCAGCCCCAGCATTTT. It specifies CASSINLGTGSNQPQHF.

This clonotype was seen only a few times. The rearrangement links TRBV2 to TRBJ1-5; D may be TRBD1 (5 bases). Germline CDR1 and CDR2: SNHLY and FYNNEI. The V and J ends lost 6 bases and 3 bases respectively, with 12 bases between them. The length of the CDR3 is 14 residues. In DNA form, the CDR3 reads TGTGCCAGCAGGATGGGGGGTTCCAATCAGCCCCAGCATTTT. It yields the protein CASRMGGSNQPQHF.